This TCR beta chain was recorded in a study of cytomegalovirus exposure and HLA in healthy donors. About the study: As an earlier analysis found, around 170 million T cells yielded fewer than 130 million unique TCR beta sequences.

This clone turned up a few times. The antigen is not known. All donors participated as healthy donors of bone marrow. It was with 60 Vbeta and 13 Jbeta primers that the PCR ran. Profiling relied on immunoSEQ multiplex PCR, and the TCRdb table lists in-frame clones only, not all of them. The sample has some 140,000 clones, 60% to 80% seen once. The study's findings and limits: The only immune exposure information that was available was CMV serostatus. Segments of the TCR beta V type were, in most cases, productive about 90% or about 30% of the time in an earlier analysis.

V shed 5 bases, J shed 0 bases, and the junction held 15 bases outside the gene matches. The germline gives CDR1 SEHNR, CDR2 FQNEAQ (reference sequence). This CDR3 contains 19 residues. Material: PBMCs. This receptor was identified in a man over 45 in good health and CMV-seropositive. The chain recombines TRBV7-9 with TRBJ2-7, with 11 bases that match TRBD2. DNA for the CDR3: TGTGCCAGCAGCGCCCCCGGGACTAGCGGACCGCAAACCTCCTACGAGCAGTACTTC. This sequence encodes CASSAPGTSGPQTSYEQYF.